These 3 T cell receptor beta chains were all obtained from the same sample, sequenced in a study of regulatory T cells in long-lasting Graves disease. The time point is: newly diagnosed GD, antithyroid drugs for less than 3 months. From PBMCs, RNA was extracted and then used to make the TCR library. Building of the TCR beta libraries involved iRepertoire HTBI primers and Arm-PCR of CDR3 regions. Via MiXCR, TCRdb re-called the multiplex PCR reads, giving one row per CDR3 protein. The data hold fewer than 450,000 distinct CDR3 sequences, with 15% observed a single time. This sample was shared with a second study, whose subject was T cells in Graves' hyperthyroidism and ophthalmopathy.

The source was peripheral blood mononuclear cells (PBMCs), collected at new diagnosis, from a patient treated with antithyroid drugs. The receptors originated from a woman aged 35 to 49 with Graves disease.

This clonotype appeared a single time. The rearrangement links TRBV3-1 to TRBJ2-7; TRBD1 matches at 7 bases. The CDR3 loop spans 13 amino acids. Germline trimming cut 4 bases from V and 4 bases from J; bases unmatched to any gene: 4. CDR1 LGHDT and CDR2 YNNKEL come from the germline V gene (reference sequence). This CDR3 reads CASSRNRGYEQYF. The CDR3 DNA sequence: TGTGCCAGCAGCCGGAACAGGGGATACGAGCAGTACTTC.

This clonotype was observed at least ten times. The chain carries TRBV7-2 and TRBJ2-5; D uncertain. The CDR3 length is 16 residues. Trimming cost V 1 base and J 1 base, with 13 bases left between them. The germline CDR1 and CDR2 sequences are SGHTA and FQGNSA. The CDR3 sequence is CASSLVIERLQETQYF. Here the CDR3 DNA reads TGTGCCAGCAGCTTAGTGATCGAACGGCTCCAAGAGACCCAGTACTTC.

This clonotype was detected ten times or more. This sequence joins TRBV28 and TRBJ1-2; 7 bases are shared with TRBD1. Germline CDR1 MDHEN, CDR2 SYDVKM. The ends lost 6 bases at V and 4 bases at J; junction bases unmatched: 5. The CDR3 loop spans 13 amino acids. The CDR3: CASSFAGGYGYTF. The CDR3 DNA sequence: TGTGCCAGCAGCTTCGCAGGGGGCTATGGCTACACCTTC.